The 20 T cell receptor beta chains below all came from one sample that was sequenced in a study of T-cell reconstitution after alpha-beta-depleted transplantation in children. Unique molecular identifiers were incorporated during preparation of the TCRbeta library. TCRdb itself ran the PCR reads through MiXCR, one entry per CDR3 protein. The sample lists nearly 350,000 distinct CDR3 sequences; 15% to 20% were seen once. The specimen comprised PBMCs, mostly from graft donor cells, sampled 360 days after TCRalphabeta/CD19-depleted stem cell transplant. The receptors derive from a male patient aged 2 to 10 who had a stem cell transplant for acute lymphoblastic leukemia, so the T cells may come from the graft donor.

The table lists this clonotype with many counts. The chain joins TRBV12-3 or TRBV12-4 to TRBJ2-7, with D possibly being TRBD2 (5 bases). Between the trimmed V and J ends, which lost 1 base and 3 bases, there was a span of 13 bases. This CDR3 is built from 15 residues. Here the CDR3 DNA reads TGTGCCAGCAGTTTAGGTGGAGCGGTTGTCTACGAGCAGTACTTC. This translates into CASSLGGAVVYEQYF.

The rearrangement uses TRBV29-1 and TRBJ2-4; D not certain. V shed 7 bases and J shed 0 bases, with 13 bases lying between them. The CDR3 spans 14 residues. CDR1 is SQVTM, CDR2 ANQGSEA, per germline. The CDR3 loop is CSAAPRLAKNIQYF. In DNA form, the CDR3 reads TGCAGCGCCGCCCCCAGGCTAGCCAAAAACATTCAGTACTTC.

This clonotype showed up just a few times. The chain uses TRBV20-1 and TRBJ2-7, with 9 bases matching TRBD2. Germline values: CDR1 DFQATT, CDR2 SNEGSKA (reference sequence). Trimming took 6 bases from V and 2 from J; bases not matched to a gene: 11. The CDR3 loop spans 15 amino acids. DNA of the CDR3: TGCAGTGCCAGGCGGGAGGGCCTGCACACCTACGAGCAGTACTTC. It translates to CSARREGLHTYEQYF.

This clonotype was counted only a few times. The rearrangement uses TRBV6-4 and TRBJ2-2; D uncertain. Germline assignment: CDR1 MRHNA and CDR2 SNTAGT. The length of the CDR3 is 11 residues. Trimming removed 4 bases at V and 7 bases at J, with 4 bases between. CDR3 in amino acids: CASSGNGELFF. CDR3 nucleotides: TGTGCCAGCAGTGGAAACGGGGAGCTGTTTTTT.

This clonotype was picked up many times. The J gene is TRBJ2-3, the V gene TRBV5-1; D ambiguous. Germline CDR1 SGHRS, CDR2 YFSETQ. V was shortened by 9 bases and J by 1 base, with 6 bases between the two germline ends. The CDR3 extends over 11 amino acids. The CDR3 sequence is CATRGTDTQYF. The CDR3 nucleotides read TGCGCCACCAGAGGCACAGATACGCAGTATTTT.

This clonotype has a handful of counts. This chain connects TRBV12-3 or TRBV12-4 to TRBJ2-5; possible D gene TRBD2, 5 bases. This CDR3 spans 16 amino acids. V lost 5 bases and J 1 base, leaving 17 bases between the germline ends. The CDR3 sequence is CASSLTQGSGQETQYF. The DNA of the CDR3 is TGTGCCAGCAGTCTAACCCAAGGGAGCGGCCAAGAGACCCAGTACTTC.

This chain connects TRBV6-2 or TRBV6-3 to TRBJ2-5; D is undetermined. The CDR3 runs to 13 residues. Deletions cut 7 bases from V and 2 bases from J, with 11 bases between. The germline V gene has CDR1 MNHEY and CDR2 SVGEGT. CDR3 bases: TGTGCCAGCAAGATGGGTGGACAAGAGACCCAGTACTTC. Translation: CASKMGGQETQYF.

This clonotype was observed a handful of times. The V gene is TRBV5-1, the J gene TRBJ2-1; 9 nucleotides line up with TRBD1. Germline V gene data show CDR1 as SGHRS and CDR2 as YFSETQ. The CDR3 totals 15 residues. Trimming removed 2 bases from V and 3 bases from J; junction bases left unmatched: 3. CDR3 DNA: TGCGCCAGCAGCTTACAGGGGGCCAACTACAATGAGCAGTTCTTC. It is translated as CASSLQGANYNEQFF.

This clonotype was seen only a few times. The chain couples TRBV9 to TRBJ2-7; D is ambiguous. Trimming shortened V by 0 bases and J by 5 bases, and 9 bases separated the two germline ends. Germline V CDR1 and CDR2: SGDLS, YYNGEE. The length of the CDR3 is 13 residues. CDR3 nucleotide sequence: TGTGCCAGCAGCGTAGGGCCGGGCAACGAGCAGTACTTC. Translating it yields CASSVGPGNEQYF.

This clonotype was observed a handful of times. This sequence joins TRBV20-1 and TRBJ2-5; no clear D. The CDR3 contains 14 residues. Germline-derived CDR1 and CDR2 are DFQATT and SNEGSKA (reference sequence). V was trimmed by 0 bases and J by 5 bases, leaving 13 bases between them. CDR3: CSARDQGLVETQYF. CDR3 nucleotides: TGCAGTGCTAGAGATCAAGGTCTAGTGGAGACCCAGTACTTC.

This clonotype was found a few times. The chain is built from TRBV6-5 and TRBJ2-5; 8 positions agree with TRBD2. V lost 0 bases, J lost 5 bases, and 11 bases stayed unmatched. The CDR3 is 17 amino acids. Per germline, CDR1 MNHEY and CDR2 SVGAGI. CDR3 sequence: CASSYSKTSVDPETQYF. The CDR3 nucleotides read TGTGCCAGCAGTTACTCGAAGACTAGCGTTGACCCGGAGACCCAGTACTTC.

V and J are TRBV7-2 and TRBJ2-7; 7 bases align to TRBD2. J lost 3 bases, V lost 5 bases, and 10 bases had no gene match. This CDR3 region has 15 residues. Germline loops: CDR1 SGHTA, CDR2 FQGNSA. CDR3 coding DNA: TGTGCCAGCAGCCCGATCGGCCGGGACTACTACGAGCAGTACTTC. This encodes CASSPIGRDYYEQYF.

This sequence joins TRBV29-1 and TRBJ2-5; D is undetermined. The CDR3 totals 11 residues. The V and J ends lost 2 bases and 5 bases respectively, with 6 bases between them. The V gene's germline CDR1 is SQVTM and CDR2 ANQGSEA. The CDR3 reads CSVETVETQYF. CDR3 nucleotide sequence: TGCAGCGTTGAAACTGTGGAGACCCAGTACTTC.

This clonotype was observed a handful of times. The chain couples TRBV5-1 to TRBJ2-2, with 7 bases that match TRBD1. The V gene end was trimmed by 0 bases and the J gene end by 5 bases; junction bases not matched to a gene: 7. Germline CDR1 reads SGHRS; CDR2 reads YFSETQ. CDR3 size: 16 residues. In DNA, the CDR3 is TGCGCCAGCAGCTTGGCCCCGGGACAGTTGACCGGGGAGCTGTTTTTT. Amino acid sequence: CASSLAPGQLTGELFF.

This clonotype was seen only a few times. The chain uses TRBV5-1 and TRBJ2-1, with 11 bases lining up with TRBD2. The CDR3 covers 15 residues. Germline loops: CDR1 SGHRS, CDR2 YFSETQ. Trimming removed 4 bases from V and 10 bases from J; junction bases left unmatched: 10. The CDR3 region is CASSTGLADLMEQFF. CDR3 coding DNA: TGCGCCAGCAGCACGGGACTAGCGGACTTGATGGAGCAGTTCTTC.

The sample holds many counts of this clonotype. The chain joins TRBV6-2 or TRBV6-3 to TRBJ2-6; D gene ambiguous. The CDR3 is made up of 14 amino acids. CDR1 and CDR2 from the germline V gene are MNHEY and SVGEGT. V lost 6 bases, J lost 0 bases, and 6 bases lay in between. The CDR3 is CASRVTSGANVLTF. The CDR3 bases are TGTGCCAGCAGAGTAACCTCTGGGGCCAACGTCCTGACTTTC.

There are many counts of this clonotype. V is TRBV12-3 or TRBV12-4 and J is TRBJ2-2; D not certain. V dropped 3 bases and J dropped 9 bases, with 20 bases sitting between them. This CDR3 spans 16 amino acids. As DNA, the CDR3 is TGTGCCAGCAGTTTTCGGACGCTTCCAAGTTTGCGGGAGCTGTTTTTT. This translates into CASSFRTLPSLRELFF.

This clonotype showed up just a few times. The chain uses TRBV30 and TRBJ2-7; no definite D call. In germline, CDR1 is GTSNPN, CDR2 SVGIG (reference sequence). V dropped 5 bases and J dropped 2 bases, with 7 bases sitting between them. The CDR3 loop spans 11 amino acids. The CDR3 protein is CAWERAYEQYF. The CDR3, as DNA: TGTGCCTGGGAAAGGGCCTACGAGCAGTACTTC.

The chain employs TRBV20-1 and TRBJ2-1; no clear D. CDR3 length equals 10 residues. Trimming removed 0 bases from V and 8 bases from J, with 2 bases in between. Germline loops: CDR1 DFQATT, CDR2 SNEGSKA (reference sequence). CDR3 coding DNA: TGCAGTGCTAGAGAGGATGAGCAGTTCTTC. Translated, it gives CSAREDEQFF.

Many counts were recorded for this clonotype. This chain joins TRBV28 and TRBJ2-3; possibly TRBD2 for D (5 bases). Germline-derived CDR1 and CDR2 are MDHEN and SYDVKM. V was trimmed by 1 base and J by 4 bases, leaving 6 bases between them. The CDR3 is 13 amino acids. The CDR3 DNA reads TGTGCCAGCAGTTTATCCGGGGCAGATACGCAGTATTTT. Translation gives CASSLSGADTQYF. Combining the CDR3 with reference TRBV28 and TRBJ2-3 gives the whole variable domain DVKVTQSSRYLVKRTGEKVFLECVQDMDHENMFWYRQDPGLGLRLIYFSYDVKMKEKGDIPEGYSVSREKKERFSLILESASTNQTSMYLCASSLSGADTQYFGPGTRLTVL.